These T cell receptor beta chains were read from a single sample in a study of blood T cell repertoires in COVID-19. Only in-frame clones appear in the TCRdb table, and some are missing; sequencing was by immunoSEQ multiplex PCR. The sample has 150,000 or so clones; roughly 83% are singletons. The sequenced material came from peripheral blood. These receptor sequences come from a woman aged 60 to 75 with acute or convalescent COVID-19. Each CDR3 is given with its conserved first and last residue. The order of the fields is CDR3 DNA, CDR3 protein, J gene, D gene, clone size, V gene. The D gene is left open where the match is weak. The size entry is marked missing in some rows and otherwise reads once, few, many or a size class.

TGCGCCAGCAGCCAAGATGCCCCGGGACAGGGATGGAACACTGAAGCTTTCTTT CASSQDAPGQGWNTEAFF TRBJ1-1 TRBD1 few TRBV4-1
TGTGCCAGTCGCGGGGCAGCAACTAATGAAAAACTGTTTTTT CASRGAATNEKLFF TRBJ1-4 NA NA TRBV19
TGTGCCAGCAGCTTTCACACCCAGCCCCAGCATTTT CASSFHTQPQHF TRBJ1-5 NA NA TRBV12-3/TRBV12-4
TGTGCCTGGAGTCTAGGTATTAACTATGGCTACACCTTC CAWSLGINYGYTF TRBJ1-2 NA NA TRBV30
TGTGCCAGCAGTTTCGGGACAGGGGCATATAATTCACCCCTCCACTTT CASSFGTGAYNSPLHF TRBJ1-6 TRBD1 few TRBV27
TGTGCCAGCAGTGAATCCCAAGGCGGCGGGCAGCCCCAGCATTTT CASSESQGGGQPQHF TRBJ1-5 NA NA TRBV6-1
TGTGCCATCAGTGAGTCGTCTCTCCGAGACACTGAAGCTTTCTTT CAISESSLRDTEAFF TRBJ1-1 NA NA TRBV10-3
TGCAGCGTTGAACGGGGTCTGAACACTGAAGCTTTCTTT CSVERGLNTEAFF TRBJ1-1 NA NA TRBV29-1
TGTGCCAGCAGCTTTACGGGTGAGCAGTTCTTC CASSFTGEQFF TRBJ2-1 NA NA TRBV11-2
TGTGCTAGCAGCCCTCCAACAGGGAGGGACACTGAAGCTTTCTTT CASSPPTGRDTEAFF TRBJ1-1 NA NA TRBV7-7
TGCGCCAGCAGCACCGGTACAGGCAACCTTTGGGGACCCCTCCACTTT CASSTGTGNLWGPLHF TRBJ1-6 NA NA TRBV10-1
TGTGCCAGTAGTATAGATTCGGGGACAGGAGCAAATCAGCCCCAGCATTTT CASSIDSGTGANQPQHF TRBJ1-5 TRBD1 NA TRBV19
TGTGCCTGCCCACGAGCGGGGGGGCCTAAAGGGTACGAGCAGTACTTC CACPRAGGPKGYEQYF TRBJ2-7 TRBD2 NA TRBV30
TGTGCCAGCAGCAGCTACTATGAAGCTTTCTTT CASSSYYEAFF TRBJ1-1 NA NA TRBV5-4
TGTGCCAGCAGTTTATATGGGGCCGACGAGCAGTACTTC CASSLYGADEQYF TRBJ2-7 NA once TRBV12-3/TRBV12-4
TGTGCCAGTAGTATAGGCCTACAGGGATCTCTGTTTTTT CASSIGLQGSLFF TRBJ1-4 NA once TRBV19
TGTGCAAGTCGCTTCCCCTCGGGAGTCTACAATGAGCAGTTCTTC CASRFPSGVYNEQFF TRBJ2-1 NA NA TRBV12-2
TGTGCCAGCAGCTTGGGCCGCTCGACTCGGCCCCAGCATTTT CASSLGRSTRPQHF TRBJ1-5 NA NA TRBV5-6
TGTGCCACCAGTGACCGCGGGACAGGGAACTATGGCTACACCTTC CATSDRGTGNYGYTF TRBJ1-2 TRBD1 NA TRBV24-1
TGTGCCAGCAGCGCAGGGTACAACACAGATACGCAGTATTTT CASSAGYNTDTQYF TRBJ2-3 NA NA TRBV7-9
TGTGCCAGTAGTATGACAGGGCTTAATTCACCCCTCCACTTT CASSMTGLNSPLHF TRBJ1-6 TRBD1 NA TRBV19
TGTGCCAGCAGTGAAGCGGGCCACTCTGGAAACACCATATATTTT CASSEAGHSGNTIYF TRBJ1-3 NA NA TRBV6-1
TGTGCCAGCAGCATGCCCGGGACAGGGGGTCGTGGCTACACCTTC CASSMPGTGGRGYTF TRBJ1-2 TRBD1 NA TRBV7-9
TGTGCCAGCAGTTACCAGGCGGGGGGGCCCGACACCGGGGAGCTGTTTTTT CASSYQAGGPDTGELFF TRBJ2-2 TRBD2 NA TRBV6-2/TRBV6-3
TGTGCCAGCAGCCCCCAGGTGGGCTCCTACGAGCAGTACTTC CASSPQVGSYEQYF TRBJ2-7 NA few TRBV9
TGTGCCAGCAGCTTAACGGGCAGGGTGGCAGATACGCAGTATTTT CASSLTGRVADTQYF TRBJ2-3 NA few TRBV7-3
TGTGCCAGTAGTATGAGACTGGGACAGGGGGAGGTTGCCGGGGAGCTGTTTTTT CASSMRLGQGEVAGELFF TRBJ2-2 TRBD1 NA TRBV19
TGTGCCAGCAGCCTCACGGGTGGATCCTACAATGAGCAGTTCTTC CASSLTGGSYNEQFF TRBJ2-1 NA NA TRBV5-4
TGCGCCAGCAGCCAAGTTCCAGGGAGGACTGAAGCTTTCTTT CASSQVPGRTEAFF TRBJ1-1 NA NA TRBV4-1
TGTGCCAGCAGCCAGGGACTAGCGGGGGGGTACGAGCAGTACTTC CASSQGLAGGYEQYF TRBJ2-7 TRBD2 once TRBV5-6
TGCGCCAGCACCCCGGGACAGAGGGCATCTTCACCCCTCCACTTT CASTPGQRASSPLHF TRBJ1-6 TRBD1 few TRBV10-2